These T cell receptor beta chains were read from a single sample in a study of T cells in Graves' hyperthyroidism and ophthalmopathy. TCRdb processed the multiplex PCR reads anew with MiXCR; each CDR3 protein has one entry. The sample carries hundreds of thousands of distinct CDR3 sequences, approximately 14% recorded once. Sequenced sample: blood. These receptors originate from a woman aged 40 to 49 with Graves' hyperthyroidism. Each CDR3 is given with its conserved first and last residue. A D gene is named only where the DNA matches it firmly. The size of a clone is reported for some rows only, either as once, few or many, or as a class for expanded clones.

d_call	j_call	v_call	clone_size	cdr3_nt	cdr3_aa
-	TRBJ1-1	TRBV30	many	TGTGCCTCACGCACTGGACAAACGACGGTCGATGAAGCTTTCTTT	CASRTGQTTVDEAFF
TRBD2	TRBJ2-2	TRBV7-9	many	TGTGCCAGCAGCTTAAATAGCGGGACCGGGGAGCTGTTTTTT	CASSLNSGTGELFF
-	TRBJ2-1	TRBV27	many	TGTGCCAGCAGTCGACCAGGACCCCCCTACAATGAGCAGTTCTTC	CASSRPGPPYNEQFF
-	TRBJ1-1	TRBV7-8	many	TGTGCCAGCAGCCCACGGACAGTGAACACTGAAGCTTTCTTT	CASSPRTVNTEAFF
TRBD1	TRBJ1-1	TRBV18	many	TGTGCCAGCTCACTCGGGACAGGCGGTGAAGCTTTCTTT	CASSLGTGGEAFF
TRBD1	TRBJ2-2	TRBV13	-	TGTGCCAGCAGCTTATGGACAGGGGGAACCGGGGAGCTGTTTTTT	CASSLWTGGTGELFF
TRBD2	TRBJ2-3	TRBV4-1	few	TGCGCCAGCAGCCATCCGGGGAATAGCGGGCCTAGGGCAGATACGCAGTATTTT	CASSHPGNSGPRADTQYF
TRBD2	TRBJ2-1	TRBV12-3/TRBV12-4	few	TGTGCCAGCAGGCTCGGGACTATTCACTACAATGAGCAGTTCTTC	CASRLGTIHYNEQFF
TRBD2	TRBJ2-7	TRBV11-2	many	TGTGCCAGCAGCCCTGCCCCAAGACTAGCGGGAATCTACGAGCAGTACTTC	CASSPAPRLAGIYEQYF
-	TRBJ2-1	TRBV28	many	TGTGCCAGCAGTTCATTGATAGACAATGAGCAGTTCTTC	CASSSLIDNEQFF
-	TRBJ1-2	TRBV2	many	TGTGCCAGCAGCAGACGCCGGGACCCAGTAAACTATGGCTACACCTTC	CASSRRRDPVNYGYTF
-	TRBJ2-7	TRBV28	many	TGTGCCAGCAGTTTACCCGGAAGGCTGTACGAGCAGTACTTC	CASSLPGRLYEQYF
TRBD1	TRBJ1-2	TRBV29-1	many	TGCAGCGCTGCAGGGGGCATCCCTAACTATGGCTACACCTTC	CSAAGGIPNYGYTF
TRBD2	TRBJ2-7	TRBV20-1	many	TGCAGTGCCCACCGGACTAGCGACTACGAGCAGTACTTC	CSAHRTSDYEQYF
-	TRBJ2-7	TRBV6-1	-	TGTGCCAGCAGTGCCGGGCCAGGGAACAACGAGCAGTACTTC	CASSAGPGNNEQYF
-	TRBJ1-4	TRBV7-9	few	TGTGCCAGCAGCGTGATCAGGGAAAAACTGTTTTTT	CASSVIREKLFF